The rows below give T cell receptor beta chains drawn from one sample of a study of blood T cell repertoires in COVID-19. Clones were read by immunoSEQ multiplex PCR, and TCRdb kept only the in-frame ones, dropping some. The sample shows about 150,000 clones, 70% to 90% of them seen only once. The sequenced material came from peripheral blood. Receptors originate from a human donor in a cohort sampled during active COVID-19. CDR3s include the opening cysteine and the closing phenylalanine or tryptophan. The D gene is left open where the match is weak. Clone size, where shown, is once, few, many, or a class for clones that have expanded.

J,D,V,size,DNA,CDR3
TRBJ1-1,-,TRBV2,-,TGTGCCAGCCCCCTCCAAGGGAGCACTGAAGCTTTCTTT,CASPLQGSTEAFF
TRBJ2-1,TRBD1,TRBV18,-,TGTGCCAGCTCACCCGGGACAGGTTACAATGAGCAGTTCTTC,CASSPGTGYNEQFF
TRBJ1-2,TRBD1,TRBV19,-,TGTGCCATCTACAGGGGGGTTAATGGCTACACCTTC,CAIYRGVNGYTF
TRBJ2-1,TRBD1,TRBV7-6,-,TGTGCCAGCAGCATAACCGGGACAGGGACCAATGAGCAGTTCTTC,CASSITGTGTNEQFF
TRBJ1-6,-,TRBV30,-,TGTGCCTGGAGTGTAAATGGACAGACCTTTAATCCTAGCTCCTATAATTCACCCCTCCACTTT,CAWSVNGQTFNPSSYNSPLHF
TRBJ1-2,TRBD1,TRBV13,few,TGTGCCAGCAGCTCGTGGACAGGGGGAGGATCTGGATATGGCTACACCTTC,CASSSWTGGGSGYGYTF
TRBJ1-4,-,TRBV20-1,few,TGCAGTGCCAGGAGTGGGGGGAAACTGTTTTTT,CSARSGGKLFF
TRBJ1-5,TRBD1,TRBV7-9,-,TGTGCCAGCAGCGCCGACAGGGAGGGCAATCAGCCCCAGCATTTT,CASSADREGNQPQHF
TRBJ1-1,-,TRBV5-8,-,TGTGCCAGCAGTATCAGGGGCCGTGACACTGAAGCTTTCTTT,CASSIRGRDTEAFF
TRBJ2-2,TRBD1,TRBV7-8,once,TGTGCCAGCAGCTGGGACAGGATCATCGGGGAGCTGTTTTTT,CASSWDRIIGELFF
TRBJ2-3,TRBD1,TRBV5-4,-,TGTGCCAGCAGCTATCCCCTAACCGGGACAGGGGGGAGGGATACGCAGTATTTT,CASSYPLTGTGGRDTQYF
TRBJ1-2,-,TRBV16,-,TGTGCCAGCAGCCAAAGAAGTTTGACAGGTTTATTCGATGGCTACACCTTC,CASSQRSLTGLFDGYTF
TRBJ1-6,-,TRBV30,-,TGTGCCTGGACCCCAAGTTGGAGCTCCTATAATTCACCCCTCCACTTT,CAWTPSWSSYNSPLHF
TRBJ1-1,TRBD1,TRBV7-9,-,TGTGCCAGCAGCACATACTGGGGACAGGGGTGGACTGAAGCTTTCTTT,CASSTYWGQGWTEAFF
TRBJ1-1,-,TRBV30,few,TGTGCCTGGACAAGGAGGGCTGAAGCTTTCTTT,CAWTRRAEAFF
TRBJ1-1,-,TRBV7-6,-,TGTGCCAGCAGCTTAGCCCAGTTCACTGAAGCTTTCTTT,CASSLAQFTEAFF
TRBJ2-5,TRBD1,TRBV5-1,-,TGCGCCAGCAGCCCAGGACAGGGCACAGAGACCCAGTACTTC,CASSPGQGTETQYF
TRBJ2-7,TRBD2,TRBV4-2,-,TGTGCCAGCAGCCACCCCGGCGCTGGGGGGGTGAGGGACGAGCAGTACTTC,CASSHPGAGGVRDEQYF
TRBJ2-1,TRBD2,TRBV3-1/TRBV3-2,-,TGTGCCAGCAGCCCCTTCATAGCGGGAGGCCCCGGTGAGCAGTTCTTC,CASSPFIAGGPGEQFF
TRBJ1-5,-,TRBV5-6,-,TGTGCCAGCAGCTTGGAACGGGGTACTCAGCCCCAGCATTTT,CASSLERGTQPQHF
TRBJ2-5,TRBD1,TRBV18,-,TGTGCCAGCTCACCGGATTCATCGACAGGGGTCGGAGAGACCCAGTACTTC,CASSPDSSTGVGETQYF
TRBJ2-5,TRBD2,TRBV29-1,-,TGCAGCGTTGGTAGTGCGGGGGGGGAGACCCAGTACTTC,CSVGSAGGETQYF
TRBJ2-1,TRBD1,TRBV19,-,TGTGCCAGTACCGTGACAGGGGGCAACTACAATGAGCAGTTCTTC,CASTVTGGNYNEQFF
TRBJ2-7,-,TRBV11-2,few,TGTGCCAGCAGCTCCACCTACGAGCAGTACTTC,CASSSTYEQYF
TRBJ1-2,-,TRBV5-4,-,TGTGCCAGCAGCCTACCGTCTGGACAGAGGGACAACTATGGCTACACCTTC,CASSLPSGQRDNYGYTF
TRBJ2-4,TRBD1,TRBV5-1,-,TGCGCCAGCAGCATGACAGGGGCCGTAGACATTCAGTACTTC,CASSMTGAVDIQYF
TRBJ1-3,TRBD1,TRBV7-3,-,TGTGCCAGCAGTCGGACAGGGCCGGGGACTGGAAACACCATATATTTT,CASSRTGPGTGNTIYF
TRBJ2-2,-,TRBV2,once,TGTGCCAGCAGTGAAGCCGAGGGTGGGGAGAACACCGGGGAGCTGTTTTTT,CASSEAEGGENTGELFF
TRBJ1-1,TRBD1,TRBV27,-,TGTGCCAGCAGGCTGGGACAGGGGAACACTGAAGCTTTCTTT,CASRLGQGNTEAFF
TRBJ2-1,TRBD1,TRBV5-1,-,TGCGCCAGCAGCTTACACGGTCCCGGGACAGGGTTGAGTGAGCAGTTCTTC,CASSLHGPGTGLSEQFF
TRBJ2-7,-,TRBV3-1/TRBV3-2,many,TGTGCCAGCAGCCAAGTCGCGGCCGAGCAGTACTTC,CASSQVAAEQYF
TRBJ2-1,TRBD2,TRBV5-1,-,TGCGCCAGCAGCCCAACTAGCGCTTACTCCTACAATGAGCAGTTCTTC,CASSPTSAYSYNEQFF
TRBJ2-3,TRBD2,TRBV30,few,TGTGCCTGGAGTGGCCTAGCGGGTAGCACAGATACGCAGTATTTT,CAWSGLAGSTDTQYF
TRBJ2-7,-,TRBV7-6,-,TGTGCCAGCAGCTATTCAATAACAGGTTCCGAGCAGTACTTC,CASSYSITGSEQYF
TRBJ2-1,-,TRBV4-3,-,TGCGCCAGCAGCCAAGAACCGCGACAGCGGGAGTTCTTC,CASSQEPRQREFF
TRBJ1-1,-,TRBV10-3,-,TGTGCCATCAGTGAGTCAGGGGGTGGGGTTGAAGCTTTCTTT,CAISESGGGVEAFF
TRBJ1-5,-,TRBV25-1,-,TGTGCCAGCAGTGAATCGTCTGCAGGGGTCGACAATCAGCCCCAGCATTTT,CASSESSAGVDNQPQHF
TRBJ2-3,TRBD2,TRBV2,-,TGTGCCAGCATTAGCGGGGGGGCCGGGGATACGCAGTATTTT,CASISGGAGDTQYF
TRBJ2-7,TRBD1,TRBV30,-,TGTGCCTGGAGTGTTGACAGGGGTGACGAGCAGTACTTC,CAWSVDRGDEQYF
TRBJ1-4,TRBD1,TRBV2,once,TGTGCCAGCACCGACAGGGATAATAATGAAAAACTGTTTTTT,CASTDRDNNEKLFF
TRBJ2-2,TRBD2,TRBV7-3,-,TGTGCCAGCAGCTTCTGGGGCAGGGAGGGCACCGGGGAGCTGTTTTTT,CASSFWGREGTGELFF
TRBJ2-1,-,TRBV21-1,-,TGTGCCAGCAGCAAAAAGGGGGGGGGCTTCGATGAGCAGTTCTTC,CASSKKGGGFDEQFF
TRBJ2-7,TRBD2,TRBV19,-,TGTGCCAGTAGTACTTCGACTAGCGGGGGGGCCTACGAGCAGTACTTC,CASSTSTSGGAYEQYF
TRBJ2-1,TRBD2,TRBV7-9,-,TGTGCCAGCAGCCTAGGGGCGGGGGGACCCTCCTACAATGAGCAGTTCTTC,CASSLGAGGPSYNEQFF
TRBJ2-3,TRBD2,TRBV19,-,TGTGCCAGTAGTACCCTAGCGGGAGGAAGCGGAGATACGCAGTATTTT,CASSTLAGGSGDTQYF
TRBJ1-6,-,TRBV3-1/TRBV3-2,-,TGTGCCAGCAGCCGCGAGAATTCACCCCTCCACTTT,CASSRENSPLHF